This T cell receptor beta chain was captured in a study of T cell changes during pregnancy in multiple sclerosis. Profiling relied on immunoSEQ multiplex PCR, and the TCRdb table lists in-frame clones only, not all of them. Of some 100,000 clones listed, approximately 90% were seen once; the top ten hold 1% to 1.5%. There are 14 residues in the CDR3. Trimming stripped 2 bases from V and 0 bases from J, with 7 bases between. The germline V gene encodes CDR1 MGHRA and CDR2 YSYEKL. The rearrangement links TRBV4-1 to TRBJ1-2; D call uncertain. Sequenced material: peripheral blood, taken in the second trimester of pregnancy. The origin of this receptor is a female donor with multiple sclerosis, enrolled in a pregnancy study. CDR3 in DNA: TGCGCCAGCAGCCAACAGGCCTCTAACTATGGCTACACCTTC. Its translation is CASSQQASNYGYTF.